These T cell receptor beta chains were read from a single sample in a study of blood T cell repertoires in COVID-19. Using immunoSEQ multiplex PCR, the repertoire was profiled, and TCRdb retains in-frame clones only, with some absent. The table records 150,000 or so clones, about 89% of them present only once. Sequencing was performed on peripheral blood. Source of these receptors: a middle-aged man with acute or convalescent COVID-19. Each CDR3 is given with its conserved first and last residue. D genes are given only for firm matches. Not all rows give a size; the values are once, few, many and, for expanded clones, a class.

d_gene: NA
j_gene: TRBJ1-5
abundance: NA
v_gene: TRBV4-1
CDR3nt: TGCGCCAGCAGCCGCACCGGGGGGCTTACGGATCAGCCCCAGCATTTT
CDR3aa: CASSRTGGLTDQPQHF

d_gene: NA
j_gene: TRBJ2-1
abundance: few
v_gene: TRBV11-1
CDR3nt: TGTGCCAGCAGCTTCCGGGACAATGAGCAGTTCTTC
CDR3aa: CASSFRDNEQFF

d_gene: TRBD1
j_gene: TRBJ2-4
abundance: NA
v_gene: TRBV27
CDR3nt: TGTGCCAGCAGTCCGGGACAGGGGATGAACATTCAGTACTTC
CDR3aa: CASSPGQGMNIQYF

d_gene: TRBD1
j_gene: TRBJ1-4
abundance: NA
v_gene: TRBV9
CDR3nt: TGTGCCAGCAGCGCACAGGGGGGGAATGAAAAACTGTTTTTT
CDR3aa: CASSAQGGNEKLFF

d_gene: TRBD1
j_gene: TRBJ1-4
abundance: NA
v_gene: TRBV27
CDR3nt: TGTGCCAGCGCAAGGTCCGGGACAGGGAATGAAAAACTGTTTTTT
CDR3aa: CASARSGTGNEKLFF

d_gene: NA
j_gene: TRBJ1-2
abundance: NA
v_gene: TRBV16
CDR3nt: TGTGCCAGCAGCCAATCGGGCAGGGTAGCCTATGGCTACACCTTC
CDR3aa: CASSQSGRVAYGYTF

d_gene: NA
j_gene: TRBJ2-1
abundance: NA
v_gene: TRBV7-2
CDR3nt: TGTGCCAGCACGAATGTAATAGCTAATGAGCAGTTCTTC
CDR3aa: CASTNVIANEQFF

d_gene: NA
j_gene: TRBJ1-2
abundance: NA
v_gene: TRBV7-8
CDR3nt: TGTGCCAGCAGCCCCCTCGGAGGGTGGGCAGGCTACACCTTC
CDR3aa: CASSPLGGWAGYTF

d_gene: NA
j_gene: TRBJ2-3
abundance: once
v_gene: TRBV30
CDR3nt: TGTGCCTGGAGTAGCCGAGATACGCAGTATTTT
CDR3aa: CAWSSRDTQYF

d_gene: TRBD1
j_gene: TRBJ1-1
abundance: NA
v_gene: TRBV7-8
CDR3nt: TGTGCCAGCAGCCCGGTAACCGGGACAGGGTCGTCTGAAGCTTTCTTT
CDR3aa: CASSPVTGTGSSEAFF

d_gene: NA
j_gene: TRBJ1-5
abundance: NA
v_gene: TRBV10-3
CDR3nt: TGTGCCACACCCCCTCAGGTACTCGTCGGTCCTAATCAGCCCCAGCATTTT
CDR3aa: CATPPQVLVGPNQPQHF

d_gene: TRBD1
j_gene: TRBJ1-1
abundance: NA
v_gene: TRBV3-1/TRBV3-2
CDR3nt: TGTGCCAGCAGCCGATGGGACAGGGAGAGTACTGAAGCTTTCTTT
CDR3aa: CASSRWDRESTEAFF

d_gene: TRBD2
j_gene: TRBJ2-3
abundance: once
v_gene: TRBV10-3
CDR3nt: TGTGCCATCAGTGAAGGGTCGTTAGCGGGGTGGTCAGATACGCAGTATTTT
CDR3aa: CAISEGSLAGWSDTQYF

d_gene: TRBD2
j_gene: TRBJ2-3
abundance: NA
v_gene: TRBV25-1
CDR3nt: TGTGCCAGCAGTCCCATCTTGGGGGGGACAGATACGCAGTATTTT
CDR3aa: CASSPILGGTDTQYF

d_gene: TRBD1
j_gene: TRBJ2-2
abundance: NA
v_gene: TRBV13
CDR3nt: TGTGCCAGCAGCTTAGGTGCAGGGGGCGCGTCCGGGGAGCTGTTTTTT
CDR3aa: CASSLGAGGASGELFF

d_gene: TRBD2
j_gene: TRBJ2-3
abundance: few
v_gene: TRBV28
CDR3nt: TGTGCCAGCACCACGGCGGGAGGAAAGAGGGATACGCAGTATTTT
CDR3aa: CASTTAGGKRDTQYF

d_gene: TRBD2
j_gene: TRBJ2-1
abundance: NA
v_gene: TRBV28
CDR3nt: TGTGCCAGCAGTCCCCCTGTTCAAGCGGGAGGATCCAATGAGCAGTTCTTC
CDR3aa: CASSPPVQAGGSNEQFF

d_gene: NA
j_gene: TRBJ1-5
abundance: NA
v_gene: TRBV4-2
CDR3nt: TGTGCCAGCAGCCAAGACCCTACAGAGGGAGTGCAGCCCCAGCATTTT
CDR3aa: CASSQDPTEGVQPQHF

d_gene: NA
j_gene: TRBJ2-7
abundance: NA
v_gene: TRBV6-5
CDR3nt: TGTGCCAGCAGCAGAGCGGTCCTGGGCCTCTACGAGCAGTACTTC
CDR3aa: CASSRAVLGLYEQYF

d_gene: NA
j_gene: TRBJ1-6
abundance: NA
v_gene: TRBV9
CDR3nt: TGTGCCAGCAGCGTCCAGGGGATTGCTTCACCCCTCCACTTT
CDR3aa: CASSVQGIASPLHF

d_gene: TRBD1
j_gene: TRBJ2-1
abundance: NA
v_gene: TRBV7-3
CDR3nt: TGTGCCAGCAGCTTAACTGGGACAGGGGTCTACAATGAGCAGTTCTTC
CDR3aa: CASSLTGTGVYNEQFF

d_gene: TRBD1
j_gene: TRBJ1-5
abundance: few
v_gene: TRBV28
CDR3nt: TGTGCCAGCAGTTCTTCAGGGGGGAACAATCAGCCCCAGCATTTT
CDR3aa: CASSSSGGNNQPQHF

d_gene: TRBD1
j_gene: TRBJ1-5
abundance: NA
v_gene: TRBV6-5
CDR3nt: TGTGCCAGCAGTTACGGACAGGGAGTAGGGCAGCCCCAGCATTTT
CDR3aa: CASSYGQGVGQPQHF

d_gene: NA
j_gene: TRBJ1-1
abundance: NA
v_gene: TRBV10-3
CDR3nt: TGTGCCATCACACGGGGAGACGTCGCGGAAGCTTTCTTT
CDR3aa: CAITRGDVAEAFF

d_gene: TRBD1
j_gene: TRBJ1-3
abundance: NA
v_gene: TRBV7-2
CDR3nt: TGTGCCAGCAGCTCTAGGACAGGGTCTGGAAACACCATATATTTT
CDR3aa: CASSSRTGSGNTIYF

d_gene: NA
j_gene: TRBJ2-1
abundance: NA
v_gene: TRBV7-3
CDR3nt: TGTGCCAGCAGCCCAACCCTGTTGAAGGGGAATGAGCAGTTCTTC
CDR3aa: CASSPTLLKGNEQFF

d_gene: NA
j_gene: TRBJ1-1
abundance: once
v_gene: TRBV15
CDR3nt: TGTGCCACCAGCAGAGATCCTAACGGGAACACTGAAGCTTTCTTT
CDR3aa: CATSRDPNGNTEAFF

d_gene: NA
j_gene: TRBJ2-2
abundance: NA
v_gene: TRBV7-3
CDR3nt: TGTGCCAGCAGCTTAAGCGCCACGAACACCGGGGAGCTGTTTTTT
CDR3aa: CASSLSATNTGELFF

d_gene: NA
j_gene: TRBJ2-2
abundance: NA
v_gene: TRBV9
CDR3nt: TGTGCCAGCAGCGTAGCTACAGGGCGTAACACCGGGGAGCTGTTTTTT
CDR3aa: CASSVATGRNTGELFF

d_gene: NA
j_gene: TRBJ2-5
abundance: NA
v_gene: TRBV5-5
CDR3nt: TGTGCCAGCGGCCCGACAGACCTTCAAGAGACCCAGTACTTC
CDR3aa: CASGPTDLQETQYF

d_gene: NA
j_gene: TRBJ1-1
abundance: NA
v_gene: TRBV19
CDR3nt: TGTGCCAGTACTCCGGGGGGGGTCCTCGAAGCTTTCTTT
CDR3aa: CASTPGGVLEAFF

d_gene: NA
j_gene: TRBJ2-5
abundance: NA
v_gene: TRBV7-3
CDR3nt: TGTGCCAGCAGCTTATCCCCCACGGGAGAGACCCAGTACTTC
CDR3aa: CASSLSPTGETQYF

d_gene: NA
j_gene: TRBJ2-5
abundance: once
v_gene: TRBV6-2/TRBV6-3
CDR3nt: TGTGCCAGCAGTACCACTATCATCGAGACCCAGTACTTC
CDR3aa: CASSTTIIETQYF

d_gene: TRBD2
j_gene: TRBJ2-1
abundance: once
v_gene: TRBV2
CDR3nt: TGTGCCAGCATTGGACTAGCGGGAGTTGAGCAGTTCTTC
CDR3aa: CASIGLAGVEQFF

d_gene: NA
j_gene: TRBJ1-6
abundance: NA
v_gene: TRBV6-1
CDR3nt: TGTGCCAGCAGTGCGGGGAGTGGGATCTCCTATAATTCACCCCTCCACTTT
CDR3aa: CASSAGSGISYNSPLHF

d_gene: NA
j_gene: TRBJ2-2
abundance: NA
v_gene: TRBV6-5
CDR3nt: TGTGCCAGCAGTTCTAGCGCCCGACCGAACACCGGGGAGCTGTTTTTT
CDR3aa: CASSSSARPNTGELFF

d_gene: NA
j_gene: TRBJ1-1
abundance: NA
v_gene: TRBV20-1
CDR3nt: TGCAGTGCCAACAGCCGGGGAAAAGCTTTCTTT
CDR3aa: CSANSRGKAFF

d_gene: TRBD2
j_gene: TRBJ2-3
abundance: NA
v_gene: TRBV9
CDR3nt: TGTGCCAGCAAGGAGGTAGCGGGAGGGGAGGGGCCCACAGATACGCAGTATTTT
CDR3aa: CASKEVAGGEGPTDTQYF

d_gene: NA
j_gene: TRBJ1-2
abundance: NA
v_gene: TRBV7-2
CDR3nt: TGTGCCAGCAGCTCAAAGACCCCAGGGGAGTATGGCTACACCTTC
CDR3aa: CASSSKTPGEYGYTF

d_gene: NA
j_gene: TRBJ1-1
abundance: once
v_gene: TRBV10-3
CDR3nt: TGTGCCATCAGTGAACAGGAACAAGCTTTCTTT
CDR3aa: CAISEQEQAFF

d_gene: NA
j_gene: TRBJ2-1
abundance: NA
v_gene: TRBV10-1
CDR3nt: TGCGCCAGCAGTGAGAGGGGATCGTCCTCCTACAATGAGCAGTTCTTC
CDR3aa: CASSERGSSSYNEQFF

d_gene: NA
j_gene: TRBJ2-5
abundance: NA
v_gene: TRBV20-1
CDR3nt: TGCAGTGGCGGGGCGGGGAAGACCCAGTACTTC
CDR3aa: CSGGAGKTQYF

d_gene: NA
j_gene: TRBJ2-3
abundance: few
v_gene: TRBV5-8
CDR3nt: TGTGCCAGCAGCTTGGGATCGGGGGGCAGGGATACGCAGTATTTT
CDR3aa: CASSLGSGGRDTQYF

d_gene: TRBD2
j_gene: TRBJ2-1
abundance: NA
v_gene: TRBV19
CDR3nt: TGTGCCAGTAGTTTCTTAGCGGGGGGAGAGTGGTTCTTC
CDR3aa: CASSFLAGGEWFF